A selection of T cell receptor beta chains follows, all from one sample in a study of cytomegalovirus exposure and HLA in healthy donors. Sequencing was performed with immunoSEQ multiplex PCR; in TCRdb, only in-frame clones are kept and a portion is missing. The data show 70,000 to 95,000 clones, 70% to 80% seen once. Sequenced material: PBMCs. Receptors originate from a man aged 50-60 years in good health and CMV-seronegative. The CDR3 runs from the conserved cysteine through the conserved F or W. The D gene is left open where the match is weak. Rows may omit the clone size; those that give it use once, few, many or a size class.

j_gene,abundance,d_gene,v_gene,CDR3nt,CDR3aa
TRBJ1-5,-,-,TRBV6-1,TGTGCCAGCAGTCTGAACAGGGTTCAGCCCCAGCATTTT,CASSLNRVQPQHF
TRBJ2-2,few,-,TRBV4-1,TGCGCCAGCAGCCAAGGCGGCGCCCCGGGCACCGGGGAGCTGTTTTTT,CASSQGGAPGTGELFF
TRBJ2-2,-,TRBD2,TRBV7-3,TGTGCCAGCAGGTCCGGGACTAGTAACACCGGGGAGCTGTTTTTT,CASRSGTSNTGELFF
TRBJ2-7,-,-,TRBV6-4,TGTGCCAGCAGAGTATTACTGGAGGTCCGTAGCTCCTACGAGCAGTACTTC,CASRVLLEVRSSYEQYF
TRBJ2-3,-,-,TRBV7-3,TGTGCCAGCAGCTTGGGGGGGCCTGGAGATACGCAGTATTTT,CASSLGGPGDTQYF
TRBJ1-5,-,-,TRBV18,TGTGCCAGCTCCCCCGGACAGTATCAGCCCCAGCATTTT,CASSPGQYQPQHF
TRBJ1-6,-,-,TRBV20-1,TGCAGTGCTAGTGGGGGGGCACCCCTCCACTTT,CSASGGAPLHF
TRBJ2-1,-,-,TRBV19,TGTGCCAGTAGCCCCCAACACTACAATGAGCAGTTCTTC,CASSPQHYNEQFF
TRBJ1-6,few,-,TRBV6-6,TGTGCCAGCAGTGACAGATGGTTCAATTCACCCCTCCACTTT,CASSDRWFNSPLHF
TRBJ1-2,many,TRBD1,TRBV25-1,TGTGCCAGTTCAGGGGGTCGGTTCTATGGCTACACCTTC,CASSGGRFYGYTF
TRBJ1-2,few,-,TRBV19,TGTGCCAGTAGTATTGGTCGGTCAACTGGCTACACCTTC,CASSIGRSTGYTF
TRBJ2-3,few,-,TRBV10-1,TGCGCCAGCACAACTTCTAGCACAGATACGCAGTATTTT,CASTTSSTDTQYF
TRBJ2-6,-,TRBD1,TRBV19,TGTGCCAGTACAGGGGGCAGGCGCTCTGGGGCCAACGTCCTGACTTTC,CASTGGRRSGANVLTF
TRBJ1-1,-,TRBD1,TRBV18,TGTGCCAGCTCACCAGACAGGGGGAACACTGAAGCTTTCTTT,CASSPDRGNTEAFF
TRBJ1-2,-,-,TRBV7-3,TGTGCCAGCAGCTCTGGACTGGGAGGCTACACCTTC,CASSSGLGGYTF
TRBJ1-3,few,-,TRBV9,TGTGCCAGCAGCCTAGGGGAGTCGAGGAACACCATATATTTT,CASSLGESRNTIYF
TRBJ2-3,-,-,TRBV29-1,TGCAGCGTTGATGAGGGCACAGATACGCAGTATTTT,CSVDEGTDTQYF
TRBJ2-3,once,TRBD1,TRBV5-1,TGCGCCAGCAGCCTTCCGGGACAGCAGACAGATACGCAGTATTTT,CASSLPGQQTDTQYF
TRBJ1-2,many,-,TRBV7-2,TGTGCCAGCAGCTTGGATGCGGGGATGGCTAACTATGGCTACACCTTC,CASSLDAGMANYGYTF
TRBJ2-2,-,-,TRBV19,TGTGCCAGTAGTATAGGCCAGGCGTACACCGGGGAGCTGTTTTTT,CASSIGQAYTGELFF
TRBJ2-5,-,-,TRBV18,TGTGCCAGCTCTCCAGACATCCAAGAGACCCAGTACTTC,CASSPDIQETQYF
TRBJ2-3,-,-,TRBV27,TGTGCCAGCAGTTTTAAGGGAGGAGGTACCCGTAACACAGATGCGCAGTATTTT,CASSFKGGGTRNTDAQYF
TRBJ1-2,-,-,TRBV9,TGTGCCAGCAGCGCGAGGGTATCGGGACTCAATAACTATGGCTACACCTTC,CASSARVSGLNNYGYTF
TRBJ2-7,-,-,TRBV18,TGTGCCAGCTCACCACGAGACCCGGAGGGCGAGCAGTACTTC,CASSPRDPEGEQYF
TRBJ2-7,-,TRBD1,TRBV6-1,TGTGCCAGCGTCGAATGGGACAGGGACGAGCAGTACTTC,CASVEWDRDEQYF
TRBJ2-3,-,-,TRBV4-2,TGTGCCAGCAGCCAAGCTAGTAGAGGCGGGGATACGCAGTATTTT,CASSQASRGGDTQYF
TRBJ1-5,-,TRBD1,TRBV23-1,TGCGCCAGCAGTCGCTATCGGGACAGGGACCGGGCCGGCCAGCCCCAGCATTTT,CASSRYRDRDRAGQPQHF
TRBJ2-5,-,TRBD1,TRBV11-2,TGTGCCAGCAGCTTACCGGGACAGGGACATCAAGAGACCCAGTACTTC,CASSLPGQGHQETQYF
TRBJ1-6,-,TRBD1,TRBV7-2,TGTGCCAGCACCCTAGGGGTCGGACAGGGTAGGAATTCACCCCTCCACTTT,CASTLGVGQGRNSPLHF
TRBJ2-7,-,TRBD2,TRBV6-5,TGTGCCCGCGGGGGTGAAGGCTACGAGCAGTACTTC,CARGGEGYEQYF
TRBJ1-5,-,TRBD1,TRBV7-6,TGTGCCAGCAGCTTGGGGGGACAGGGTGGGAATCAGCCCCAGCATTTT,CASSLGGQGGNQPQHF
TRBJ2-7,-,-,TRBV9,TGTGCCTGCCCGGGGTCGGAGCAGTACTTC,CACPGSEQYF
TRBJ2-3,-,-,TRBV6-4,TGTGCCAGCAGTGACTCGTCGGGGGTCACAGATACGCAGTATTTT,CASSDSSGVTDTQYF
TRBJ1-3,-,-,TRBV6-1,TGTGCCAGCATCCTGACAGGTGGCTCTGGAAACACCATATATTTT,CASILTGGSGNTIYF
TRBJ2-1,-,-,TRBV4-2,TGTGCCAGCAGCCAAGATTCAACTACCTCCTACAATGAGCAGTTCTTC,CASSQDSTTSYNEQFF
TRBJ2-1,-,-,TRBV19,TGTGCCAGTACCCTCGAAGGGGTATCCTACAATGAGCAGTTCTTC,CASTLEGVSYNEQFF
TRBJ2-2,-,-,TRBV5-1,TGCGCCAGCAGCTTGGATACAGTTCGGATCGGGGAGCTGTTTTTT,CASSLDTVRIGELFF
TRBJ1-1,-,-,TRBV5-1,TGCGCCAGCAACCCTGACCCGCAGGGGAACACTGAAGCTTTCTTT,CASNPDPQGNTEAFF
TRBJ2-3,-,-,TRBV13,TGTGCCAGCAGCTTACGGCGGGGATCGGATACGCAGTATTTT,CASSLRRGSDTQYF
TRBJ2-2,-,-,TRBV30,TGTGCCTGGCAAGAGGGCAGTACGAACACCGGGGAGCTGTTTTTT,CAWQEGSTNTGELFF
TRBJ2-7,-,-,TRBV20-1,TGCAGTGCTAGAGACGGGAACGAGCAGTACTTC,CSARDGNEQYF
TRBJ1-5,-,TRBD1,TRBV7-2,TGTGCCAGCAGCCGCACAGGGGGGAATCAGCCCCAGCATTTT,CASSRTGGNQPQHF
TRBJ2-3,-,TRBD2,TRBV5-1,TGCGCCAGCTCGGGGGGGACTAGCACAGATACGCAGTATTTT,CASSGGTSTDTQYF